These T cell receptor beta chains were read from a single sample in a study of T cells of healthy individuals. TCRdb reprocessed the 5' RACE reads with MiXCR, giving one entry per CDR3 protein. The repertoire holds approximately 100,000 distinct CDR3 sequences, with 15% to 20% as singletons. Receptors originate from a human donor in good health. Each CDR3 is given with its conserved first and last residue. Each record gives: V gene, D gene, clone size, J gene, CDR3 protein, CDR3 DNA. The D gene is left open where the match is weak. The size of a clone is reported for some rows only, either as once, few or many, or as a class for expanded clones.

TRBV20-1	TRBD1	few	TRBJ1-5	CSAPTGTIANQPQHF	TGCAGTGCCCCGACAGGGACTATAGCAAATCAGCCCCAGCATTTT
TRBV28	.	.	TRBJ2-5	CASSFGLPKQETQYF	TGTGCCAGCAGTTTCGGACTACCAAAGCAAGAGACCCAGTACTTC
TRBV9	TRBD2	few	TRBJ2-3	CASSVGAGVTDTQYF	TGTGCCAGCAGCGTAGGGGCGGGAGTCACAGATACGCAGTATTTT
TRBV13	.	few	TRBJ2-2	CASSWGVKAGELFF	TGTGCCAGCAGCTGGGGAGTGAAGGCCGGGGAGCTGTTTTTT
TRBV11-2	.	.	TRBJ2-2	CATSKGVGELFF	TGTGCCACCTCTAAGGGAGTCGGGGAGCTGTTTTTT
TRBV10-3	TRBD1	.	TRBJ1-2	CATVASGQGNGYTF	TGTGCCACCGTCGCGTCAGGACAGGGCAATGGCTACACCTTC
TRBV7-2	TRBD1	.	TRBJ2-7	CASTPTGSYEQYF	TGTGCCAGCACCCCGACAGGGTCCTACGAGCAGTACTTC
TRBV12-3/TRBV12-4	.	many	TRBJ2-1	CASSRIYGKDYNEQFF	TGTGCCAGCAGCAGAATCTACGGCAAGGATTACAATGAGCAGTTCTTC
TRBV12-3/TRBV12-4	.	few	TRBJ2-3	CASSLSLRTDTQYF	TGTGCCAGCAGTTTATCATTACGCACAGATACGCAGTATTTT
TRBV6-5	.	few	TRBJ2-2	CASSYSSNTGELFF	TGTGCCAGCAGTTACTCTTCGAACACCGGGGAGCTGTTTTTT
TRBV23-1	TRBD2	.	TRBJ2-1	CASSPQTSGSYNEQFF	TGCGCCAGCAGTCCACAAACTAGCGGGAGTTACAATGAGCAGTTCTTC
TRBV4-1	.	.	TRBJ2-3	CASSQAPGSTDTQYF	TGCGCCAGCAGCCAGGCCCCGGGCAGCACAGATACGCAGTATTTT
TRBV5-1	.	.	TRBJ1-2	CASSLAARPFYGYTF	TGCGCCAGCAGCTTGGCAGCCAGGCCATTTTATGGCTACACCTTC
TRBV6-2/TRBV6-3	.	.	TRBJ1-1	CASSYGRVTEAFF	TGTGCCAGCAGTTACGGCAGGGTCACTGAAGCTTTCTTT
TRBV7-9	TRBD1	few	TRBJ1-2	CASSLTGTGLYGYTF	TGTGCCAGCAGCTTAACCGGGACAGGACTATATGGCTACACCTTC
TRBV10-3	.	few	TRBJ2-3	CAITSAGDTQYF	TGTGCCATCACTTCGGCGGGAGATACGCAGTATTTT
TRBV28	.	.	TRBJ2-3	CASSLGSYTQYF	TGTGCCAGCAGTTTGGGATCTTATACGCAGTATTTT
TRBV6-4	.	many	TRBJ1-6	CASSASTAEHNSPLHF	TGTGCCAGCAGTGCCTCGACGGCAGAGCATAATTCACCCCTCCACTTT
TRBV28	.	few	TRBJ2-7	CASGDPTGSSYEQYF	TGTGCCAGCGGGGACCCGACCGGTAGCTCCTACGAGCAGTACTTC
TRBV4-3	TRBD1	.	TRBJ1-1	CASSSGGGSHTSEAFF	TGCGCCAGCAGCTCAGGGGGAGGATCCCACACTTCCGAAGCTTTCTTT
TRBV27	.	many	TRBJ2-2	CASSLSAGSRDTGELFF	TGTGCCAGCAGTTTATCGGCCGGGAGCAGGGACACCGGGGAGCTGTTTTTT
TRBV4-1	.	few	TRBJ1-5	CASSQDLGGSNQPQHF	TGCGCCAGCAGCCAAGACCTAGGGGGGAGCAATCAGCCCCAGCATTTT
TRBV28	TRBD1	.	TRBJ1-2	CASSSPGTGVNYGYTF	TGTGCCAGCAGTTCTCCAGGGACAGGGGTAAACTATGGCTACACCTTC
TRBV24-1	.	.	TRBJ2-5	CATSDLDTRGPGEETQYF	TGTGCCACCAGTGATTTGGACACCAGGGGCCCCGGGGAGGAGACCCAGTACTTC
TRBV4-3	.	few	TRBJ1-6	CASSQEGSSYNSPLHF	TGCGCCAGCAGCCAAGAAGGTAGCTCCTATAATTCACCCCTCCACTTT
TRBV4-1	TRBD2	.	TRBJ2-5	CASSQVPPGLAGQETQYF	TGCGCCAGCAGCCAAGTTCCCCCTGGACTAGCGGGACAAGAGACCCAGTACTTC
TRBV2	TRBD1	.	TRBJ2-1	CASNRDRVGNEQFF	TGTGCCAGCAACCGGGACAGGGTGGGAAATGAGCAGTTCTTC
TRBV4-2	TRBD2	many	TRBJ2-7	CASSLVVAGYEQYF	TGTGCCAGCAGCCTGGTAGTAGCGGGGTACGAGCAGTACTTC
TRBV7-2	TRBD1	many	TRBJ1-2	CASSLGQGYGYTF	TGTGCCAGCAGCTTAGGACAGGGCTATGGCTACACCTTC
TRBV28	.	few	TRBJ2-3	CASSWAGDTQYF	TGTGCCAGCAGCTGGGCGGGAGATACGCAGTATTTT
TRBV6-6	.	.	TRBJ1-1	CASSYRIQGNTEAFF	TGTGCCAGCAGTTACAGGATACAGGGTAACACTGAAGCTTTCTTT
TRBV28	.	few	TRBJ2-3	CASSSHLDSLLTDTQYF	TGTGCCAGCAGTTCACATCTAGACAGCCTCCTCACAGATACGCAGTATTTT
TRBV2	TRBD1	many	TRBJ2-7	CASLGQASYEQYF	TGTGCCAGCCTCGGACAGGCCTCCTACGAGCAGTACTTC
TRBV7-9	.	few	TRBJ1-1	CASSPRDTEAFF	TGTGCCAGCAGCCCCAGGGATACTGAAGCTTTCTTT
TRBV15	TRBD1	.	TRBJ2-1	CATSRRDRGEQFF	TGTGCCACCAGCAGACGGGACAGGGGTGAGCAGTTCTTC
TRBV20-1	TRBD2	few	TRBJ2-7	CSATREVEQYF	TGCAGTGCTACGCGGGAGGTCGAGCAGTACTTC